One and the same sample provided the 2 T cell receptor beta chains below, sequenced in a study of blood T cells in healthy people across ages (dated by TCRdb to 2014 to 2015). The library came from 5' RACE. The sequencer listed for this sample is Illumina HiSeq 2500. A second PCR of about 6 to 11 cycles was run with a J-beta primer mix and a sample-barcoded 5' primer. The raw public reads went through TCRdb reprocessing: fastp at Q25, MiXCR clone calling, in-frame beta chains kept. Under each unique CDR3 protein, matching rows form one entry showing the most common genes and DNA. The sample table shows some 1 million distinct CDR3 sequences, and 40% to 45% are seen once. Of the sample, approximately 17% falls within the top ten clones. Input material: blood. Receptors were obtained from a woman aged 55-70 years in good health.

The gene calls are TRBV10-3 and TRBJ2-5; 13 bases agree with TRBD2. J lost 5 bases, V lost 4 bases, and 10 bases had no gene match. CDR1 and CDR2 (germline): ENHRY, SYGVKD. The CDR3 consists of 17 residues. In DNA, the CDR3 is TGTGCCATCAGTGCGCTGTGGACTAGCGGGAGTATGGAGACCCAGTACTTC. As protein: CAISALWTSGSMETQYF.

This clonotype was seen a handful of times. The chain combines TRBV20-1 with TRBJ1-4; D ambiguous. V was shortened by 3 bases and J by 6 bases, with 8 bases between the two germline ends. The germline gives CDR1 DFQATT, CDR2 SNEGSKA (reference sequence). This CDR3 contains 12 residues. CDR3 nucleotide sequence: TGCAGTGCTAGGGCGGGATATGAAAAACTGTTTTTT. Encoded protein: CSARAGYEKLFF.